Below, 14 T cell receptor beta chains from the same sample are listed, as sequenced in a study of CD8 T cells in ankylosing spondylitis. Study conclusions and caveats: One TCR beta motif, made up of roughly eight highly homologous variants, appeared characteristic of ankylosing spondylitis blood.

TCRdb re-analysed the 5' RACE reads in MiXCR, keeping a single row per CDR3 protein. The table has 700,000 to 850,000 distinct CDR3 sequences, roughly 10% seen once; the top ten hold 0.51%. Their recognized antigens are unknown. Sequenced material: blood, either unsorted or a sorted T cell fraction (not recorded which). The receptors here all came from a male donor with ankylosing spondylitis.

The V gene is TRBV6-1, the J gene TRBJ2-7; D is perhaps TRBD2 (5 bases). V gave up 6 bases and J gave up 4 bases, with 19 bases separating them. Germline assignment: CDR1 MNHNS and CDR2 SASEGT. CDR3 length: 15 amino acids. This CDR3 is CASSLGGGANYEQYF. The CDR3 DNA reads TGTGCCAGCAGCCTAGGAGGCGGTGCGAATTACGAGCAGTACTTC.

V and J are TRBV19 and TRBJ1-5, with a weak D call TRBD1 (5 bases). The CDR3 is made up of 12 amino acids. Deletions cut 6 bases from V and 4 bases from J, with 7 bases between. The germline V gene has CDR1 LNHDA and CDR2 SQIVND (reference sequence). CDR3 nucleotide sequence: TGTGCCAGTAGGAAGGGGAATCAGCCCCAGCATTTT. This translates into CASRKGNQPQHF.

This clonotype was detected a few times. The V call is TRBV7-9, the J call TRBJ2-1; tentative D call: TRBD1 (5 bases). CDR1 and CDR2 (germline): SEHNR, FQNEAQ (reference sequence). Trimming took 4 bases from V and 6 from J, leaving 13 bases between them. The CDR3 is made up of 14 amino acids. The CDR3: CASSSNRPFNEQFF. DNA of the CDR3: TGTGCCAGCAGCTCAAACAGGCCCTTCAATGAGCAGTTCTTC. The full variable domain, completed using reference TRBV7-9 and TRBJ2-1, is DTGVSQNPRHKITKRGQNVTFRCDPISEHNRLYWYRQTLGQGPEFLTYFQNEAQLEKSRLLSDRFSAERPKGSFSTLEIQRTEQGDSAMYLCASSSNRPFNEQFFGPGTRLTVL.

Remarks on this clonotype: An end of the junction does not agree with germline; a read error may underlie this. CDR3 in DNA: TGTGCCATCTCACAGGGCAATGAGCAGTTCTTC. Translating it yields CAISQGNEQFF. V gene TRBV18 combines with J gene TRBJ2-1; possible D gene TRBD1, 6 bases. The CDR3 extends over 11 amino acids. CDR1 and CDR2 from the germline V gene are KGHSH and LQKENI.

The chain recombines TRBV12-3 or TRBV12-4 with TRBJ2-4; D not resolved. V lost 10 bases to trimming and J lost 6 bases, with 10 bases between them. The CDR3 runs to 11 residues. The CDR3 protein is CAIQLGNIQYF. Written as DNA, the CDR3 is TGTGCCATCCAGCTGGGAAACATTCAGTACTTC.

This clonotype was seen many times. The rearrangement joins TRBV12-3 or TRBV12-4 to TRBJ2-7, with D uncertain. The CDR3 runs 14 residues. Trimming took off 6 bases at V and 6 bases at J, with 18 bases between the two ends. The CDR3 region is CASRFHPTDGEQYF. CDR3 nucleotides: TGTGCCAGCAGGTTCCACCCCACGGATGGCGAGCAGTACTTC.

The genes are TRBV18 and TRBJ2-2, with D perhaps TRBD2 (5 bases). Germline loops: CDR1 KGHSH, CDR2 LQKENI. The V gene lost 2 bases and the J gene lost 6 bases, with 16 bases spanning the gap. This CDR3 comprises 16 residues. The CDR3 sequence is CASSPILARRPGELFF. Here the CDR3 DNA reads TGTGCCAGCTCACCAATTCTTGCGAGGAGGCCCGGGGAGCTGTTTTTT.

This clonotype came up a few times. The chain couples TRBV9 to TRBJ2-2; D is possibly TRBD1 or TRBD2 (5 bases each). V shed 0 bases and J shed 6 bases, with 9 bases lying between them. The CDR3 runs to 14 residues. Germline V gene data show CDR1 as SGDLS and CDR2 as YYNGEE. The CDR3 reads CASSVGLGAGELFF. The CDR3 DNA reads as TGTGCCAGCAGCGTAGGGCTGGGGGCCGGGGAGCTGTTTTTT.

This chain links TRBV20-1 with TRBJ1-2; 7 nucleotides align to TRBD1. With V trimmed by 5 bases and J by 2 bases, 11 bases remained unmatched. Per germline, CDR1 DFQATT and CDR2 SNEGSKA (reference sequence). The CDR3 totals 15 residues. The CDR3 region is CSAPTLGQLNYGYTF. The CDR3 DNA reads TGCAGTGCTCCGACCCTGGGACAGCTAAACTATGGCTACACCTTC.

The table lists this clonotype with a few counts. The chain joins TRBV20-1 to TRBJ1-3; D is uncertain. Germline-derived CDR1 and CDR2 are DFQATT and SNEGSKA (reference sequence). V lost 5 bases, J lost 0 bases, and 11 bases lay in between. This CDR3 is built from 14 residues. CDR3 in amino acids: CSAPFEGSGNTIYF. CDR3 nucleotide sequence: TGCAGTGCTCCCTTTGAGGGCTCTGGAAACACCATATATTTT.

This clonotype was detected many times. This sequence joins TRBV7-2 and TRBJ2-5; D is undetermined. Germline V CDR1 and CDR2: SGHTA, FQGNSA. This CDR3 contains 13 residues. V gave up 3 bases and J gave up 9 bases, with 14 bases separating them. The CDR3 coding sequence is TGTGCCAGCAGCTTTTTGGGTGGATCGGCCCAGTACTTC. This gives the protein CASSFLGGSAQYF.

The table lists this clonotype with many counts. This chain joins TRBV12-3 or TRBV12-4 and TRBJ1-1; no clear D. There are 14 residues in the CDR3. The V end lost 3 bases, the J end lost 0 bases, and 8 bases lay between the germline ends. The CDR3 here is CASSFETVNTEAFF. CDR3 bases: TGTGCCAGCAGTTTCGAGACGGTGAACACTGAAGCTTTCTTT.

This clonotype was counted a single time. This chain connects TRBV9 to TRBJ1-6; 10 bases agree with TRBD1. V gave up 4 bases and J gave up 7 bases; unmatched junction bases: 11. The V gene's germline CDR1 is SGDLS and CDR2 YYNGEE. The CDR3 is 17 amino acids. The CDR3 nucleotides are TGTGCCAGCAGCACCGGGACAGGGGCACCCTTGAATTCACCCCTCCACTTT. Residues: CASSTGTGAPLNSPLHF.

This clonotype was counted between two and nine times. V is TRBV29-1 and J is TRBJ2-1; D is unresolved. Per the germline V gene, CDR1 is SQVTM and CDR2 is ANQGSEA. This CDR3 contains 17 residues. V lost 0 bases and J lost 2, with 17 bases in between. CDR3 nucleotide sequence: TGCAGCGTTGAAGATCCCAAGACTCCCCGGCCCTACAATGAGCAGTTCTTC. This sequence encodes CSVEDPKTPRPYNEQFF.